This entry describes one TCR beta chain. Its specificity is not known. The record originates from a study of T cell repertoires in cytomegalovirus infection. Per the germline V gene, CDR1 is SGHDN and CDR2 is FVKESK. V was trimmed by 0 bases and J by 14 bases, leaving 20 bases between them. The CDR3 loop spans 15 amino acids. TCRdb recomputed calls from the reads with MiXCR, one row per CDR3 protein. The sample includes approximately 770,000 distinct CDR3 sequences, 29% of them seen just once. The chain carries TRBV14 and TRBJ2-1, with D perhaps given as TRBD1 or TRBD2 (6 bases each). The sample consisted of cultured CD8+ T cells from PBMCs, taken from culture after CMV antigen stimulation. The receptor was derived from a human donor in good health (CMV status not recorded). Some clones in this sample may be carry-over from other donors' samples. The CDR3 nucleotides read TGTGCCAGCAGCCAAGACTTGTGGGGGGCCCCGGGTGAGTTCTTC. This gives the protein CASSQDLWGAPGEFF.